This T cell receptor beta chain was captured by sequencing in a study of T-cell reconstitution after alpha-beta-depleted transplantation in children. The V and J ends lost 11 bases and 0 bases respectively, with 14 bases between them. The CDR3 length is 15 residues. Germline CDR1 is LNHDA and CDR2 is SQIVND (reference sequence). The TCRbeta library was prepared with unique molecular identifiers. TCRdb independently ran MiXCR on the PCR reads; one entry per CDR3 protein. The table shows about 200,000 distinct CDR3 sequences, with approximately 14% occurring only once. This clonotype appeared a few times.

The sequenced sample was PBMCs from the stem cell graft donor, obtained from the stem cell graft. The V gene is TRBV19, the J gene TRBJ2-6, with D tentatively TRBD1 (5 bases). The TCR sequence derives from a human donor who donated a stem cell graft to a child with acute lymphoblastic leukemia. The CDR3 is CAVDSLVSGANVLTF. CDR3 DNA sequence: TGTGCCGTCGACAGTCTAGTCTCTGGGGCCAACGTCCTGACTTTC.